This record concerns one T cell receptor beta chain sequence. Its antigen is as yet unknown. TCRdb's copy holds only in-frame clones and misses some; the assay was immunoSEQ multiplex PCR. The sample includes roughly 90,000 clones, 80% to 95% of them seen just once. These data originate in a study of graft-versus-host responses after intestinal transplantation. Study results and caveats: High graft-versus-host to host-versus-graft clonal ratios were found in allografts of patients who had graft-donor T cell macrochimerism.

The source material was unstimulated CD8+ T cells sorted from spleen or lymph node cells, sampled before intestinal transplant. This TCR derives from a human donor who received an intestinal transplant.

CDR3 coding DNA: TGTGCCAGCAGCTTAGATCGGGGGACTACTGAGACCCAGTACTTC. Residues: CASSLDRGTTETQYF. The chain carries TRBV11-2 and TRBJ2-5; 7 bases match TRBD2. This CDR3 region has 15 residues. Germline-derived CDR1 and CDR2 are SGHAT and FQNNGV. Trimming at V came to 0 bases and at J to 5 bases, leaving 6 bases not matched to a gene.